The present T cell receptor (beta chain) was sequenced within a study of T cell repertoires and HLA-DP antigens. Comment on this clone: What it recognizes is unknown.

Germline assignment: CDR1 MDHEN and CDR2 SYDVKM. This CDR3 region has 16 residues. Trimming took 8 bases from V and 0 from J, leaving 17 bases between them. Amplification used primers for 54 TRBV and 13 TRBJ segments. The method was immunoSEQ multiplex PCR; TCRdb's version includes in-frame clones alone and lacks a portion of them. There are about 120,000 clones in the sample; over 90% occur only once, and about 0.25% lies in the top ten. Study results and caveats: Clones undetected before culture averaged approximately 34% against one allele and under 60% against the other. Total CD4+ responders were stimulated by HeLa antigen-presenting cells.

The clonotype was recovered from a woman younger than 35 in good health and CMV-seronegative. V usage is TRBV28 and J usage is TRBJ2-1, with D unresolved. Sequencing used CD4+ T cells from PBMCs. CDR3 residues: CASWPTLVPSYNEQFF. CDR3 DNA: TGTGCCAGCTGGCCCACACTGGTGCCCTCCTACAATGAGCAGTTCTTC.